Each of the 26 T cell receptor beta chains below was sequenced from the same sample in a study of T-cell reconstitution after alpha-beta-depleted transplantation in children. General study results and limits: One year after transplant, T-cell counts and diversity came mostly from newly produced T cells.

These TCRs' antigens remain unknown. Preparation of the TCRbeta library involved a method that used unique molecular identifiers. TCRdb independently ran MiXCR on the PCR reads; one entry per CDR3 protein. The sample holds a few hundred thousand distinct CDR3 sequences, about 7.3% seen once. This specimen consisted of peripheral blood, obtained 360 days after TCRalphabeta/CD19-depleted stem cell transplant. Every receptor here comes from a female patient aged 2-10 years who had a stem cell transplant for Fanconi anemia, so the T cells may come from the graft donor.

This clonotype was seen a few times. The rearrangement links TRBV10-3 to TRBJ1-5; 7 bases agree with TRBD1. With V trimmed by 2 bases and J by 5 bases, 3 bases remained unmatched. The CDR3 has 14 residues. From germline, CDR1 is ENHRY and CDR2 SYGVKD. CDR3 nucleotide sequence: TGTGCCATCAGTGAGGCAGGGGGGGATCAGCCCCAGCATTTT. This sequence encodes CAISEAGGDQPQHF.

The sample holds a few counts of this clonotype. This chain connects TRBV6-2 or TRBV6-3 to TRBJ2-7; TRBD1 matches 10 bases. The length of the CDR3 is 19 residues. Germline values: CDR1 MNHEY, CDR2 SVGEGT. The J segment lost 3 bases and the V segment lost 2 bases, leaving 16 bases of the junction unmatched. DNA of the CDR3: TGTGCCAGCAGTTACCTGTTCAATCCCGGGACAGGGGAATACTACGAGCAGTACTTC. Amino acids: CASSYLFNPGTGEYYEQYF.

This clonotype was found a few times. The V call is TRBV7-9, the J call TRBJ2-5; D tentatively reads TRBD1 or TRBD2 (5 bases each). Germline V gene lookup returns CDR1 SEHNR and CDR2 FQNEAQ (reference sequence). The CDR3 consists of 13 residues. The V end was cut by 10 bases, the J end by 2 bases, with 14 bases between. The CDR3 DNA follows: TGTGCCACAACTCAGGGACCGCAAGAGACCCAGTACTTC. It codes for CATTQGPQETQYF.

Ten or more counts support this clonotype. The chain has TRBV7-9 and TRBJ1-4; 7 bases are shared with TRBD1. The CDR3 sequence is 16 residues long. CDR1 SEHNR and CDR2 FQNEAQ come from the germline V gene (reference sequence). Trimming took 4 bases from V and 7 from J; bases not matched to a gene: 12. CDR3 coding DNA: TGTGCCAGCAGCTACCCTTTCAGGGGGAGAAGTGAAAAACTGTTTTTT. Its translation is CASSYPFRGRSEKLFF.

This clonotype showed up just a few times. The chain links TRBV28 to TRBJ2-7; 8 bases line up with TRBD1. From germline, CDR1 is MDHEN and CDR2 SYDVKM. The V gene end was trimmed by 6 bases and the J gene end by 0 bases; junction bases not matched to a gene: 7. This CDR3 has 15 residues. In DNA, the CDR3 is TGTGCCAGCAGCCCTCCGGGACAGGCCTCCTACGAGCAGTACGTC. This gives the protein CASSPPGQASYEQYV.

This clonotype was counted many times. The chain couples TRBV12-3 or TRBV12-4 to TRBJ2-7; D is unclear. V was clipped by 6 bases and J by 6 bases, with 9 bases between them. The CDR3 is 11 residues long. CDR3 in amino acids: CASSRTPEQYF. For the CDR3, the DNA is TGTGCCAGCAGCCGGACCCCCGAGCAGTACTTC.

The table lists this clonotype with many counts. The V and J genes are TRBV5-1 and TRBJ2-1; 8 bases map to TRBD1. Losses at the gene ends were 7 bases for V and 3 bases for J; bases not matched to a gene: 6. The length of the CDR3 is 14 residues. Germline V gene lookup returns CDR1 SGHRS and CDR2 YFSETQ. Here the CDR3 DNA reads TGCGCCAGCCTAGGACAGGGCGACTACAATGAGCAGTTCTTC. Translated: CASLGQGDYNEQFF.

This clonotype was picked up a small number of times. The chain carries TRBV3-1 and TRBJ2-4; TRBD2 is a possible D gene (5 bases). Trimming cost V 1 base and J 15 bases, with 13 bases left between them. Germline CDR1 LGHDT, CDR2 YNNKEL (reference sequence). CDR3 length: 12 amino acids. CDR3 bases: TGTGCCAGCAGCCAAGGTCCGGGGAACCCGTACTTC. Protein product: CASSQGPGNPYF.

This chain links TRBV20-1 with TRBJ2-7; D tentatively reads TRBD1 or TRBD2 (5 bases each). The CDR3 totals 15 residues. Per the germline V gene, CDR1 is DFQATT and CDR2 is SNEGSKA (reference sequence). The ends were cut back, 5 bases at V and 0 bases at J, with 17 bases in the middle. The CDR3, as DNA: TGCAGTGCTCCGACGCGTCGGGGCGACTCCTACGAGCAGTACTTC. Residues: CSAPTRRGDSYEQYF.

This sequence joins TRBV3-1 and TRBJ1-2; no definite D call. Trimming took off 3 bases at V and 0 bases at J, with 8 bases between the two ends. Germline V lookup: CDR1 LGHDT, CDR2 YNNKEL (reference sequence). The CDR3 is made up of 14 amino acids. CDR3 sequence reads: CASSHVGANYGYTF. CDR3 nucleotides: TGTGCCAGCAGCCATGTTGGGGCTAACTATGGCTACACCTTC.

This clonotype has a count of ten or more. The rearrangement uses TRBV28 and TRBJ1-6; D unresolved. The CDR3 loop spans 15 amino acids. The V end lost 6 bases, the J end lost 9 bases, and 18 bases lay between the germline ends. The germline gives CDR1 MDHEN, CDR2 SYDVKM. The CDR3 nucleotides are TGTGCCAGCAGCCTTCTTCGGGGAGAAGGTTCACCCCTCCACTTT. Translating it yields CASSLLRGEGSPLHF.

This clonotype was recorded many times. The chain employs TRBV15 and TRBJ1-1; D might be TRBD1 (6 bases). CDR3 length equals 13 residues. From germline, CDR1 is LNHNV and CDR2 YYDKDF (reference sequence). The V gene lost 3 bases and the J gene lost 4 bases, with 9 bases spanning the gap. CDR3 loop: CATSRTGPTEAFF. The CDR3, as DNA: TGTGCCACCAGCAGGACAGGACCCACTGAAGCTTTCTTT.

This clonotype has a count of ten or more. This chain links TRBV5-6 with TRBJ2-4; D might be TRBD1 (6 bases). V was shortened by 4 bases and J by 15 bases, with 17 bases between the two germline ends. Germline loops: CDR1 SGHDT, CDR2 YYEEEE. There are 12 residues in the CDR3. The DNA of the CDR3 is TGTGCCAGCAGCCCCTCTAGGACAGTCTGGTACTTC. Translation gives CASSPSRTVWYF.

This sequence joins TRBV10-3 and TRBJ1-4; D uncertain. This CDR3 is 17 amino acids long. CDR1 and CDR2 (germline): ENHRY, SYGVKD. Trimming removed 4 bases from V and 3 bases from J, with 18 bases in between. CDR3 nucleotides: TGTGCCATCAGTGCGGCTCCAGTCCTGGAGGCTAATGAAAAACTGTTTTTT. Its protein product is CAISAAPVLEANEKLFF.

This clonotype was recorded many times. At one boundary the junction diverges from the germline segment, which might be a read error. The V gene is TRBV7-7, the J gene TRBJ2-3, with TRBD2 matching 10 bases. The CDR3 length is 15 residues. Germline V CDR1 and CDR2: SSHAT, FNYEAQ (reference sequence). In nucleotides, the CDR3 is TGTGCTAGCAGCATGACTAGCGGGCACACAGATACGCAGTATTTT. Its protein product is CASSMTSGHTDTQYF.

This clonotype was observed many times. The V call is TRBV25-1, the J call TRBJ2-5; 13 positions match TRBD2. CDR3 length equals 17 residues. With 3 bases clipped from V and 9 bases from J, the junction kept 13 bases outside the gene matches. CDR1 and CDR2 (germline): MGHDK, SYGVNS. The CDR3: CASSDTLGTSGAMAQYF. The CDR3 nucleotides are TGTGCCAGCAGTGATACCCTCGGGACTAGCGGGGCCATGGCCCAGTACTTC.

This clonotype was seen many times. This rearrangement joins TRBV5-1 to TRBJ2-7; D gene uncertain. Germline CDR1 is SGHRS and CDR2 is YFSETQ. This CDR3 spans 15 amino acids. V was pared by 1 base and J by 0 bases, with 11 bases between. DNA for the CDR3: TGCGCCAGCAGCTTGATGCCTGGGGTCTCCTACGAGCAGTACTTC. It specifies CASSLMPGVSYEQYF.

This clonotype was detected many times. CDR3 sequence: CASSYRAKTNYGYTF. The CDR3 region has the DNA TGTGCCAGCAGCTACAGGGCGAAGACGAACTATGGCTACACCTTC. This chain uses TRBV9 with TRBJ1-2, with a tentative D call TRBD1 (6 bases). Trimming left V 4 bases short and J 2 bases short, with 15 bases between. Germline-derived CDR1 and CDR2 are SGDLS and YYNGEE. CDR3 length: 15 amino acids.

This clonotype was seen a single time. This may be a read error: a much more frequent sequence differs by one nucleotide. The chain is built from TRBV20-1 and TRBJ2-7, with D uncertain. The CDR3 is 13 residues long. The V end lost 4 bases, the J end lost 1 base, and 11 bases lay between the germline ends. Germline-derived CDR1 and CDR2 are DFQATT and SNEGSKA (reference sequence). In DNA form, the CDR3 reads TGCAGTGCTACCGGACGGGTTTCCTACGAGCAGTACTTC. This encodes CSATGRVSYEQYF.

This clonotype came up a few times. This chain joins TRBV27 and TRBJ1-2; D gene uncertain. Trimming removed 8 bases at V and 7 bases at J, with 11 bases between. CDR1 and CDR2 from the germline V gene are MNHEY and SMNVEV (reference sequence). This CDR3 has 11 residues. The CDR3 loop is CASGIGFGYTF. In DNA, the CDR3 is TGTGCCAGCGGAATCGGGTTTGGCTACACCTTC.

This clonotype was observed many times. The chain combines TRBV5-6 with TRBJ2-7, with D tentatively TRBD1 (5 bases). CDR1 and CDR2 (germline): SGHDT, YYEEEE. V shed 1 base and J shed 1 base, with 15 bases lying between them. The CDR3 is made up of 16 amino acids. The CDR3 DNA follows: TGTGCCAGCAGCTTGTTTGGGGCGCGTAGATCCTACGAGCAGTACGTC. Translating it yields CASSLFGARRSYEQYV.

This clonotype has only a few counts. The CDR3 DNA follows: TGCGCCAGCAGCTTGGGTTTGACGGGAGGGGCGGATGAGCAGTTCTTC. Its translation: CASSLGLTGGADEQFF. This sequence joins TRBV5-1 and TRBJ2-1, with 8 bases identical to TRBD2. Germline-derived CDR1 and CDR2 are SGHRS and YFSETQ. This CDR3 is built from 16 residues. After removal of 0 bases from V and 8 bases from J, the junction contained 10 bases not matched to a gene.

This clonotype was seen only a few times. The genes are TRBV3-1 and TRBJ1-3; a possible D gene is TRBD1 (6 bases). V was clipped by 4 bases and J by 2 bases, with 15 bases between them. Germline V gives CDR1 LGHDT, CDR2 YNNKEL (reference sequence). The CDR3 is 16 residues long. The CDR3 DNA reads as TGTGCCAGCAGCCTCAGGGGACCAGCAACTGGAAACACCATATATTTT. This codes for CASSLRGPATGNTIYF.

This clonotype came up many times. This chain uses TRBV4-2 with TRBJ1-1; 7 bases are a match to TRBD1. Trimming removed 3 bases from V and 0 bases from J; junction bases left unmatched: 16. The CDR3 is 19 residues long. CDR1 is LGHNA, CDR2 YNFKEQ, per germline. The CDR3 DNA reads TGTGCCAGCAGCCACATCCCCGACAGGGTCGTGGGAATGAACACTGAAGCTTTCTTT. Protein product: CASSHIPDRVVGMNTEAFF.

In this sample, this clonotype turned up a few times. The V gene is TRBV24-1, the J gene TRBJ2-5; 8 bases line up with TRBD2. With 9 bases clipped from V and 4 bases from J, the junction kept 9 bases outside the gene matches. The CDR3 spans 14 residues. CDR1 and CDR2 from the germline V gene are KGHDR and SFDVKD. The CDR3 DNA follows: TGTGCCACCCGACCAGCGGGGGAGGGAGAGACCCAGTACTTC. Translation: CATRPAGEGETQYF.

This clonotype appeared a few times. This sequence joins TRBV9 and TRBJ2-3; D perhaps matches TRBD1 (6 bases). CDR1 is SGDLS, CDR2 YYNGEE, per germline. CDR3 length equals 14 residues. The ends were cut back, 1 base at V and 6 bases at J, with 12 bases in the middle. The CDR3 coding sequence is TGTGCCAGCAGCGTACACAGGGATGGCGATACGCAGTATTTT. Translating gives CASSVHRDGDTQYF.